These 25 T cell receptor beta chains share one sample of origin, sequenced in a study of blood T cell dynamics during melanoma immunotherapy (dated by TCRdb to 2019 to 2021). The library relied on the immunoSEQ multiplex PCR assay. TCRdb retrieved this table from immuneACCESS and kept in-frame rearrangements only. Not all clones are present; in checked studies, unresolved V genes account for under half, and no reason is known for the remainder. The sample has 9,000 to 13,000 clones on record, around four fifths of them singletons. Around 13% of the sample is taken by the ten largest. The intended sense of this specimen's time point label: pre-treatment baseline. The sample was blood, taken from a patient treated with checkpoint blockade. Source of these receptors: a human donor with melanoma.

The V and J genes are TRBV7-2 and TRBJ2-3; TRBD2 aligns across 10 bases. CDR3 length: 17 amino acids. V gave up 5 bases and J gave up 1 base; unmatched junction bases: 9. From germline, CDR1 is SGHTA and CDR2 FQGNSA. The CDR3 sequence: CASSPLLTSGGTDTQYF. The CDR3 nucleotides are TGTGCCAGCAGCCCTCTCCTCACTAGCGGGGGCACAGATACGCAGTATTTT.

The chain carries TRBV27 and TRBJ2-2, with 10 nucleotides matching TRBD2. Germline V gene lookup returns CDR1 MNHEY and CDR2 SMNVEV (reference sequence). V shed 10 bases and J 5 bases; nucleotides not matched to a gene: 4. The CDR3 runs to 13 residues. The CDR3 loop reads CATSSGSTGELFF. The DNA for the CDR3 is TGTGCCACCTCTAGCGGGAGTACCGGGGAGCTGTTTTTT.

In DNA, the CDR3 is TGTGCCAGCCACAGGGGCACCTACAATGAGCAGTTCTTC. Protein sequence: CASHRGTYNEQFF. The chain couples TRBV28 to TRBJ2-1; TRBD1 aligns across 7 bases. Germline values: CDR1 MDHEN, CDR2 SYDVKM. There are 13 residues in the CDR3. V dropped 8 bases and J dropped 2; count of bases not matched to a gene: 3. Using reference TRBV28 and TRBJ2-1 for the parts outside the CDR3, the full variable domain is DVKVTQSSRYLVKRTGEKVFLECVQDMDHENMFWYRQDPGLGLRLIYFSYDVKMKEKGDIPEGYSVSREKKERFSLILESASTNQTSMYLCASHRGTYNEQFFGPGTRLTVL.

The chain uses TRBV28 and TRBJ2-1; 10 bases align to TRBD1. Germline trimming cut 3 bases from V and 16 bases from J; bases unmatched to any gene: 9. CDR3 length equals 13 residues. CDR1 and CDR2 (germline): MDHEN, SYDVKM. The CDR3 is CASSFSGTGEEFF. The CDR3 nucleotides read TGTGCCAGCAGTTTTTCCGGGACAGGGGAAGAATTCTTC.

This clone was seen a handful of times. V gene TRBV30 combines with J gene TRBJ2-7; possible D gene TRBD2, 5 bases. Trimming took off 1 base at V and 7 bases at J, with 11 bases between the two ends. This CDR3 region has 12 residues. Germline CDR1 GTSNPN, CDR2 SVGIG (reference sequence). CDR3: CAWSDYTGEQYF. Written as DNA, the CDR3 is TGTGCCTGGAGTGATTACACGGGAGAGCAGTACTTC. Filled out from reference TRBV30 and TRBJ2-7, the complete variable domain reads SQTIHQWPATLVQPVGSPLSLECTVEGTSNPNLYWYRQAAGRGLQLLFYSVGIGQISSEVPQNLSASRPQDRQFILSSKKLLLSDSGFYLCAWSDYTGEQYFGPGTRLTVT.

This clone has just a few counts. The rearrangement joins TRBV19 to TRBJ1-2, with 9 bases aligning to TRBD1. The CDR3 spans 17 residues. Looked up from germline, CDR1 is LNHDA and CDR2 is SQIVND (reference sequence). V shed 4 bases, J shed 4 bases, and the junction held 13 bases outside the gene matches. The CDR3 sequence: CASSTGRTGALIYGYTF. The CDR3 DNA is TGTGCCAGTAGTACTGGCAGGACAGGGGCTCTCATCTATGGCTACACCTTC.

This chain connects TRBV7-9 to TRBJ1-1, with a tentative D call TRBD1 (6 bases). V gave up 2 bases and J gave up 5 bases, with 18 bases separating them. The germline CDR1 and CDR2 sequences are SEHNR and FQNEAQ (reference sequence). This CDR3 contains 16 residues. CDR3 DNA: TGTGCCAGCAGCTTAATTTTGGGGGCCACGGGGACTGAAGCTTTCTTT. It yields the protein CASSLILGATGTEAFF.

V gene TRBV29-1 combines with J gene TRBJ2-3; D may be TRBD1 (6 bases). The CDR3 sequence is 14 residues long. Germline values: CDR1 SQVTM, CDR2 ANQGSEA. V was pared by 6 bases and J by 2 bases, with 15 bases between. This CDR3 reads CSVSQGTLTDTQYF. The CDR3, as DNA: TGCAGCGTCTCACAGGGTACTCTCACAGATACGCAGTATTTT.

V and J are TRBV6-5 and TRBJ2-1, with D tentatively TRBD1 or TRBD2 (5 bases each). V was cut by 7 bases and J by 5 bases, with 15 bases left in between. The CDR3 length is 14 residues. CDR1 MNHEY and CDR2 SVGAGI come from the germline V gene. CDR3 region: CASTEGSRDNEQFF. DNA for the CDR3: TGTGCCAGCACCGAGGGTAGCAGGGACAATGAGCAGTTCTTC.

V gene TRBV9 combines with J gene TRBJ2-3, with TRBD2 identical over 12 bases. The CDR3 runs to 15 residues. V trimming: 7 bases; J trimming: 2 bases; junction bases outside the gene matches: 5. The germline V gene encodes CDR1 SGDLS and CDR2 YYNGEE. CDR3 nucleotides: TGTGCCAGCTCCACTAGCGGGGGGATCACAGATACGCAGTATTTT. As protein: CASSTSGGITDTQYF.

The V gene is TRBV4-3, the J gene TRBJ2-3; D is perhaps TRBD2 (5 bases). The V end lost 0 bases, the J end lost 6 bases, and 7 bases lay between the germline ends. CDR3 length: 13 residues. CDR1 LGHNA and CDR2 YSLEER come from the germline V gene. CDR3 loop: CASSQDPGDTQYF. CDR3 sequence (DNA): TGCGCCAGCAGCCAAGATCCGGGGGATACGCAGTATTTT.

The rearrangement joins TRBV6-1 to TRBJ2-7; D is perhaps TRBD2 (7 bases). Trimming took off 7 bases at V and 5 bases at J, with 15 bases between the two ends. This CDR3 has 13 amino acids. Germline CDR1 and CDR2: MNHNS and SASEGT. The CDR3 nucleotides read TGTGCCAGCATTGGGGGGGGGCTGAACGAGCAGTACTTC. Translated: CASIGGGLNEQYF.

The chain carries TRBV7-2 and TRBJ2-2, with D possibly TRBD2 on 7 matching bases. In germline, CDR1 is SGHTA, CDR2 FQGNSA. Trimming pared 8 bases from V and 7 bases from J, leaving 20 bases between. CDR3 length: 15 amino acids. The CDR3 is CASQAPGGLGGELFF. Written as DNA, the CDR3 is TGTGCCAGCCAAGCACCCGGGGGGCTAGGCGGGGAGCTGTTTTTT. Filled out from reference TRBV7-2 and TRBJ2-2, the complete variable domain reads GAGVSQSPSNKVTEKGKDVELRCDPISGHTALYWYRQSLGQGLEFLIYFQGNSAPDKSGLPSDRFSAERTGGSVSTLTIQRTQQEDSAVYLCASQAPGGLGGELFFGEGSRLTVL.

The chain recombines TRBV27 with TRBJ1-1; 7 positions agree with TRBD1. The germline gives CDR1 MNHEY, CDR2 SMNVEV (reference sequence). V lost 3 bases, J lost 4 bases, and 5 bases stayed unmatched. The CDR3 spans 14 residues. The CDR3 protein is CASSLGQGGTEAFF. CDR3 coding DNA: TGTGCCAGCAGTTTGGGGCAGGGGGGCACTGAAGCTTTCTTT.

The genes are TRBV5-4 and TRBJ1-2; D is uncertain. Germline values: CDR1 SGHNT, CDR2 YYREEE (reference sequence). V dropped 4 bases and J dropped 2 bases, with 18 bases sitting between them. The CDR3 spans 16 residues. This CDR3 is CASSLPFAGKNYGYTF. DNA for the CDR3: TGTGCCAGCAGCCTACCCTTTGCGGGTAAAAACTATGGCTACACCTTC.

V gene TRBV9 combines with J gene TRBJ1-1; D perhaps matches TRBD1 (5 bases). Trimming removed 3 bases from V and 5 bases from J, with 11 bases in between. Germline loops: CDR1 SGDLS, CDR2 YYNGEE. The CDR3 spans 13 residues. The CDR3 loop reads CASSADSLTEAFF. Here the CDR3 DNA reads TGTGCCAGCAGCGCCGACAGCCTGACTGAAGCTTTCTTT.

The chain is built from TRBV6-1 and TRBJ1-2; 7 positions match TRBD1. Germline V gene lookup returns CDR1 MNHNS and CDR2 SASEGT. Trimming took 6 bases from V and 8 from J; bases not matched to a gene: 6. CDR3 length: 12 amino acids. The CDR3 reads CASSRQGYGYTF. In DNA, the CDR3 is TGTGCCAGCAGCCGACAGGGCTACGGCTACACCTTC.

The V and J genes are TRBV29-1 and TRBJ2-7, with a tentative D call TRBD1 (6 bases). The germline V gene encodes CDR1 SQVTM and CDR2 ANQGSEA. The CDR3 sequence is 11 residues long. The V end lost 5 bases, the J end lost 5 bases, and 10 bases lay between the germline ends. The CDR3 region has the DNA TGCAGCGTTTACAGGGCGAACGAGCAGTACTTC. This translates into CSVYRANEQYF.

The V call is TRBV14, the J call TRBJ1-2; 10 positions agree with TRBD1. Unmatched junction bases numbered 5, after V lost 6 bases and J lost 4 bases. The germline V gene encodes CDR1 SGHDN and CDR2 FVKESK. The CDR3 is made up of 14 amino acids. Here the CDR3 reads CASSRRDRGYGYTF. DNA for the CDR3: TGTGCCAGCAGTCGCCGGGACAGGGGCTATGGCTACACCTTC.

The rearrangement joins TRBV6-5 to TRBJ1-1, with unresolved D. V dropped 4 bases and J dropped 3 bases, with 12 bases sitting between them. The germline gives CDR1 MNHEY, CDR2 SVGAGI. CDR3 length: 14 residues. Here the CDR3 reads CASSWFEGDTEAFF. CDR3 nucleotides: TGTGCCAGCAGTTGGTTTGAGGGTGACACTGAAGCTTTCTTT.

The chain employs TRBV6-6 and TRBJ2-7, with 10 positions matching TRBD1. CDR1 is MNHNY and CDR2 is SVGAGI in the germline V gene (reference sequence). Germline trimming cut 5 bases from V and 2 bases from J; bases unmatched to any gene: 6. CDR3 length: 15 amino acids. CDR3 nucleotides: TGTGCCAGCAGTGCCTTTGGGACAGGGGCCTACGAGCAGTACTTC. The encoded protein is CASSAFGTGAYEQYF.

V and J are TRBV9 and TRBJ2-3; unclear D gene. Looked up from germline, CDR1 is SGDLS and CDR2 is YYNGEE. Trimming removed 3 bases from V and 3 bases from J, with 8 bases in between. The CDR3 consists of 13 residues. CDR3 residues: CASSAARTDTQYF. As DNA, the CDR3 is TGTGCCAGCAGCGCCGCTAGAACAGATACGCAGTATTTT. The complete variable domain, with remaining parts taken from reference TRBV9 and TRBJ2-3, reads DSGVTQTPKHLITATGQRVTLRCSPRSGDLSVYWYQQSLDQGLQFLIQYYNGEERAKGNILERFSAQQFPDLHSELNLSSLELGDSALYFCASSAARTDTQYFGPGTRLTVL.

The rearrangement joins TRBV6-1 to TRBJ2-1; 8 bases are shared with TRBD2. The CDR3 is made up of 16 amino acids. Trimming cost V 1 base and J 7 bases; bases outside gene matches: 9. Germline V gene lookup returns CDR1 MNHNS and CDR2 SASEGT. The CDR3 sequence: CASSEGLSGGQNEQFF. CDR3 DNA sequence: TGTGCCAGCAGTGAAGGCCTCAGCGGGGGCCAGAATGAGCAGTTCTTC.

This clone was counted a single time. V gene TRBV5-1 combines with J gene TRBJ2-3, with 8 bases identical to TRBD2. Unmatched junction bases numbered 5, after V lost 4 bases and J lost 4 bases. The V gene's germline CDR1 is SGHRS and CDR2 YFSETQ. The length of the CDR3 is 14 residues. The CDR3 loop is CASSPGGPPDTQYF. The DNA for the CDR3 is TGCGCCAGCAGCCCGGGGGGGCCCCCAGATACGCAGTATTTT. The full variable domain, its missing parts supplied by reference TRBV5-1 and TRBJ2-3, is KAGVTQTPRYLIKTRGQQVTLSCSPISGHRSVSWYQQTPGQGLQFLFEYFSETQRNKGNFPGRFSGRQFSNSRSEMNVSTLELGDSALYLCASSPGGPPDTQYFGPGTRLTVL.

The chain uses TRBV6-5 and TRBJ1-6, with D hard to call. CDR3 length equals 16 residues. Germline V lookup: CDR1 MNHEY, CDR2 SVGAGI. Trimming removed 1 base from V and 10 bases from J, with 17 bases in between. CDR3 amino acids: CASSYYGPRPGSPLHF. The CDR3 region has the DNA TGTGCCAGCAGTTACTACGGACCGAGGCCTGGGTCACCCCTCCACTTT.